This record covers a single TCR beta chain. The protocol was immunoSEQ multiplex PCR, while the TCRdb copy is restricted to in-frame clones and leaves out a portion. Of 15,000 to 16,000 clones listed, roughly 85% are singletons. CDR1 and CDR2 (germline): SGHTA, FQGNSA. Trimming cost V 5 bases and J 4 bases, with 14 bases left between them. This CDR3 spans 15 amino acids. The sample belongs to a study of T cells in narcolepsy. V gene TRBV7-2 combines with J gene TRBJ1-4; D is undetermined. The source is a human donor in good health. Sequencing was carried out using memory (CD45RA-) CD4+ T cells from blood. The CDR3 sequence is CASSTSRSGNEKLFF. The CDR3 region has the DNA TGTGCCAGCAGCACATCGCGGTCTGGTAATGAAAAACTGTTTTTT.